The sequence of this T cell receptor beta chain was determined in a study of cytomegalovirus exposure and HLA in healthy donors. CDR1 MDHEN and CDR2 SYDVKM come from the germline V gene. V was trimmed by 2 bases and J by 2 bases, leaving 16 bases between them. CDR3 length: 16 amino acids. The primer mix had 60 Vbeta and 13 Jbeta primers. The data were produced by immunoSEQ multiplex PCR, yet TCRdb's version contains in-frame clones alone and is incomplete. The sample has around 83,000 clones, more than 70% seen once. The sequenced sample consisted of PBMCs. This clonotype was obtained from a male donor in good health and CMV-seropositive. The chain joins TRBV28 to TRBJ2-7; weak D call: TRBD1 (5 bases). CDR3 loop: CASSLRTRVVTYEQYF. In nucleotides, the CDR3 is TGTGCCAGCAGTTTACGGACCAGGGTGGTAACCTACGAGCAGTACTTC.